This is a list of T cell receptor beta chains from one sample in a study of molecular identifiers for immune sequencing clone quantification. TCRdb itself ran the PCR reads through MiXCR, one entry per CDR3 protein. Of about 320,000 distinct CDR3 sequences in the sample, about a fifth were seen once. The specimen sequenced was naive CD8+ T cells from blood, with Jurkat cell RNA spiked in. These receptors came from a human donor in good health. Some libraries in this study had Jurkat cell RNA spiked in. The CDR3 runs from the conserved cysteine through the conserved F or W. Each record gives: J gene, V gene, clone size, D gene, CDR3 protein, CDR3 DNA. D genes are given only for firm matches. Only some rows state a clone size, as once, few, many or a class for expanded clones.

J: TRBJ2-7
V: TRBV11-2
size: -
D: -
CDR3: CASSPSAGLHEQYF
DNA: TGTGCCAGCAGCCCGTCTGCGGGCCTCCACGAGCAGTACTTC

J: TRBJ1-1
V: TRBV7-9
size: many
D: -
CDR3: CASSSVAYSDRMNTEAFF
DNA: TGTGCCAGCAGCTCCGTCGCGTACAGCGATCGAATGAACACTGAAGCTTTCTTT

J: TRBJ1-1
V: TRBV9
size: many
D: -
CDR3: CASSTAGTTEAFF
DNA: TGTGCCAGCAGCACCGCCGGGACCACTGAAGCTTTCTTT

J: TRBJ2-7
V: TRBV28
size: many
D: TRBD2
CDR3: CASSSANLESGGTYEQYF
DNA: TGTGCCAGCAGTTCTGCCAACCTGGAGAGCGGGGGGACCTACGAGCAGTACTTC

J: TRBJ2-4
V: TRBV3-2
size: -
D: -
CDR3: CASSQGKSGPPKNIQYF
DNA: TGTGCCAGCAGCCAAGGAAAGTCAGGACCACCTAAAAACATTCAGTACTTC

J: TRBJ2-7
V: TRBV6-2/TRBV6-3
size: many
D: -
CDR3: CASRDYEQYF
DNA: TGTGCCAGCAGGGACTACGAGCAGTACTTC

J: TRBJ2-7
V: TRBV30
size: many
D: -
CDR3: CAWRDSGSYEQYF
DNA: TGTGCCTGGAGGGATTCAGGGTCCTACGAGCAGTACTTC

J: TRBJ2-7
V: TRBV21-1
size: many
D: -
CDR3: CASSKTRGRRGREPYEQYF
DNA: TGTGCCAGCAGCAAGACTAGGGGTCGTAGGGGGCGCGAGCCCTACGAGCAGTACTTC

J: TRBJ1-1
V: TRBV9
size: many
D: -
CDR3: CASSVLDTGDEAFF
DNA: TGTGCCAGCAGCGTATTAGACACGGGGGACGAAGCTTTCTTT

J: TRBJ2-3
V: TRBV7-2
size: many
D: -
CDR3: CASSLEETYTPDTQYF
DNA: TGTGCCAGCAGCTTAGAGGAGACCTATACCCCAGATACGCAGTATTTT

J: TRBJ2-1
V: TRBV7-9
size: few
D: TRBD2
CDR3: CASSLAQPLAGGPFEQFF
DNA: TGTGCCAGCAGCTTGGCCCAGCCCCTAGCGGGAGGGCCCTTTGAGCAGTTCTTC

J: TRBJ1-1
V: TRBV9
size: -
D: -
CDR3: CASSTQGTEAFF
DNA: TGTGCCAGCAGTACCCAGGGAACTGAAGCTTTCTTT

J: TRBJ2-5
V: TRBV10-2
size: many
D: -
CDR3: CASGVQTQYF
DNA: TGCGCCAGTGGGGTTCAGACCCAGTACTTC

J: TRBJ2-1
V: TRBV4-3
size: many
D: -
CDR3: CASSQGTGESYNEQFF
DNA: TGCGCCAGCAGCCAAGGAACGGGGGAATCCTACAATGAGCAGTTCTTC

J: TRBJ2-5
V: TRBV9
size: many
D: TRBD2
CDR3: CASNERGVKETQYF
DNA: TGTGCCAGCAACGAGCGGGGGGTGAAAGAGACCCAGTACTTC

J: TRBJ1-5
V: TRBV5-4
size: few
D: -
CDR3: CASSLAPGHNQPQHF
DNA: TGTGCCAGCAGCTTGGCGCCCGGACATAATCAGCCCCAGCATTTT

J: TRBJ2-5
V: TRBV27
size: -
D: TRBD1
CDR3: CASSLYWTGEETQYF
DNA: TGTGCCAGCAGTTTATATTGGACAGGGGAAGAGACCCAGTACTTC

J: TRBJ2-7
V: TRBV6-4
size: -
D: TRBD2
CDR3: CASSGTSERPYEQYF
DNA: TGTGCCAGCAGCGGGACTAGCGAGCGGCCCTACGAGCAGTACTTC

J: TRBJ2-7
V: TRBV30
size: many
D: TRBD1
CDR3: CAWSVVTGIYEQYF
DNA: TGTGCCTGGAGTGTAGTGACAGGGATCTACGAGCAGTACTTC

J: TRBJ1-1
V: TRBV7-9
size: many
D: TRBD1
CDR3: CASSSPGTGLIEAFF
DNA: TGTGCCAGCAGCTCCCCCGGGACAGGGTTGATAGAAGCTTTCTTT

J: TRBJ1-1
V: TRBV11-2
size: -
D: -
CDR3: CASSLGWGRGDTEAFF
DNA: TGTGCCAGCAGCTTAGGGTGGGGGCGCGGGGACACTGAAGCTTTCTTT

J: TRBJ2-7
V: TRBV7-9
size: few
D: TRBD1
CDR3: CASSSWDSPVYEQYF
DNA: TGTGCCAGCAGCTCCTGGGACAGCCCCGTCTACGAGCAGTACTTC

J: TRBJ1-2
V: TRBV3-1
size: -
D: -
CDR3: CASSRHQYRGNGYTF
DNA: TGTGCCAGCAGCCGACACCAGTACCGGGGCAATGGCTACACCTTC

J: TRBJ2-1
V: TRBV4-1
size: many
D: -
CDR3: CASSQDRVGEQFF
DNA: TGCGCCAGCAGCCAAGACAGGGTCGGTGAGCAGTTCTTC

J: TRBJ2-5
V: TRBV6-1
size: many
D: TRBD2
CDR3: CASSVPLAGGDIQETQYF
DNA: TGTGCCAGCAGTGTACCCCTAGCGGGGGGTGATATTCAAGAGACCCAGTACTTC

J: TRBJ2-3
V: TRBV12-3/TRBV12-4
size: many
D: TRBD2
CDR3: CASRPGLATDTQYF
DNA: TGTGCCAGCAGGCCGGGACTAGCGACAGATACGCAGTATTTT

J: TRBJ2-3
V: TRBV4-3
size: few
D: TRBD2
CDR3: CASTQLAGALSTQYF
DNA: TGCGCCAGCACTCAACTAGCGGGAGCCCTCAGTACGCAGTATTTT

J: TRBJ1-2
V: TRBV16
size: many
D: -
CDR3: CASSSGSLAGYTF
DNA: TGTGCCAGCAGCTCAGGGTCGCTGGCTGGCTACACCTTC

J: TRBJ1-1
V: TRBV2
size: -
D: -
CDR3: CASGAGQSYTEAFF
DNA: TGTGCCAGCGGGGCGGGCCAAAGCTACACTGAAGCTTTCTTT

J: TRBJ1-2
V: TRBV19
size: many
D: TRBD1
CDR3: CASSPGGAYGYTF
DNA: TGTGCCAGTAGTCCAGGGGGCGCCTATGGCTACACCTTC

J: TRBJ1-4
V: TRBV6-1
size: many
D: -
CDR3: CASGSEKLFF
DNA: TGTGCCAGCGGTAGTGAAAAACTGTTTTTT

J: TRBJ2-5
V: TRBV5-4
size: many
D: -
CDR3: CASSLNWGAQETQYF
DNA: TGTGCCAGCAGCTTGAATTGGGGGGCACAAGAGACCCAGTACTTC

J: TRBJ2-3
V: TRBV12-3/TRBV12-4
size: many
D: -
CDR3: CASSRTGLTTDTQYF
DNA: TGTGCCAGCAGTAGAACGGGACTCACAACAGATACGCAGTATTTT

J: TRBJ2-5
V: TRBV28
size: many
D: -
CDR3: CASSLRVNFQETQYF
DNA: TGTGCCAGCAGTTTAAGGGTCAATTTCCAAGAGACCCAGTACTTC

J: TRBJ1-1
V: TRBV6-5
size: few
D: TRBD1
CDR3: CASSYSRGQGTEAFF
DNA: TGTGCCAGCAGTTACTCGAGGGGGCAGGGCACTGAAGCTTTCTTT

J: TRBJ1-6
V: TRBV2
size: many
D: -
CDR3: CASKEAAYNSPLHF
DNA: TGTGCCAGCAAGGAGGCAGCCTATAATTCACCCCTCCACTTT

J: TRBJ1-5
V: TRBV12-3/TRBV12-4
size: many
D: -
CDR3: CASTLGRVQPQHF
DNA: TGTGCCAGCACCCTAGGCAGGGTTCAGCCCCAGCATTTT

J: TRBJ2-7
V: TRBV5-4
size: many
D: -
CDR3: CASSSHVGTYEQYF
DNA: TGTGCCAGCAGCTCTCACGTAGGGACCTACGAGCAGTACTTC

J: TRBJ2-1
V: TRBV7-9
size: few
D: -
CDR3: CASSPWSAHEVDEQFF
DNA: TGTGCCAGCAGCCCCTGGTCCGCCCACGAGGTAGATGAGCAGTTCTTC

J: TRBJ2-7
V: TRBV7-9
size: few
D: -
CDR3: CASSSTIQGRAGEQYF
DNA: TGTGCCAGCAGCTCGACCATACAGGGTAGGGCAGGCGAGCAGTACTTC

J: TRBJ1-5
V: TRBV28
size: many
D: -
CDR3: CASSLGASRVSRNQPQHF
DNA: TGTGCCAGCAGTTTGGGGGCATCACGGGTTTCTCGCAATCAGCCCCAGCATTTT

J: TRBJ1-4
V: TRBV6-5
size: many
D: -
CDR3: CASTGTENEKLFF
DNA: TGTGCCAGCACCGGGACGGAGAATGAAAAACTGTTTTTT

J: TRBJ2-3
V: TRBV5-1
size: many
D: -
CDR3: CASSQWGPRDTQYF
DNA: TGCGCCAGCAGCCAATGGGGACCGCGTGATACGCAGTATTTT

J: TRBJ2-1
V: TRBV11-2
size: many
D: TRBD1
CDR3: CASSPGTGEYNEQFF
DNA: TGTGCCAGCAGCCCCGGGACAGGGGAATACAATGAGCAGTTCTTC

J: TRBJ2-1
V: TRBV11-2
size: -
D: -
CDR3: CASSLGGGYRSSYNEQFF
DNA: TGTGCCAGCAGCTTAGGGGGGGGCTACAGGAGCTCCTACAATGAGCAGTTCTTC

J: TRBJ2-7
V: TRBV7-3
size: -
D: -
CDR3: CASSLIGGAEYEQYF
DNA: TGTGCCAGCAGCTTAATAGGGGGTGCTGAATACGAGCAGTACTTC

J: TRBJ2-7
V: TRBV20-1
size: few
D: -
CDR3: CSARVEPGVSYEQYF
DNA: TGCAGTGCTAGAGTAGAACCAGGGGTATCCTACGAGCAGTACTTC

J: TRBJ2-2
V: TRBV9
size: few
D: -
CDR3: CAGSNTNTGELFF
DNA: TGTGCCGGCAGCAACACTAACACCGGGGAGCTGTTTTTT

J: TRBJ2-7
V: TRBV28
size: many
D: TRBD1
CDR3: CASSSTGTDYEQYF
DNA: TGTGCCAGCAGCTCAACCGGGACAGATTACGAGCAGTACTTC

J: TRBJ2-7
V: TRBV7-9
size: few
D: -
CDR3: CASSPPRSPRGNEQYF
DNA: TGTGCCAGCAGTCCCCCCCGGTCTCCCAGAGGCAACGAGCAGTACTTC